The present TCR beta chain was sequenced within a study of T-cell reconstitution after alpha-beta-depleted transplantation in children. About this clonotype itself: Its antigen is not identified.

During its preparation, the TCRbeta library received unique molecular identifiers. TCRdb called the PCR reads again in MiXCR, with one record for every CDR3 protein. The sample lists 440,000 or so distinct CDR3 sequences, roughly 43% seen once, with 27% in the top ten. Study findings and constraints: Newly produced T cells mostly provided counts and TCRbeta diversity after one year, as hyperexpanded clones declined.

This TCR was sampled from a girl between 2 and 10 years old with aplastic anemia, due to receive a stem cell transplant. Sequenced here: PBMCs, sampled before TCRalphabeta/CD19-depleted stem cell transplant.

Written as DNA, the CDR3 is TGCGCCAGCAGCTTGGTAGGGGTCCGACCGAACACTGAAGCTTTCTTT. Translating gives CASSLVGVRPNTEAFF. The chain joins TRBV5-1 to TRBJ1-1, with D possibly being TRBD1 (5 bases). V dropped 0 bases and J dropped 1 base, with 13 bases sitting between them. This CDR3 region has 16 residues. Germline lookup yields CDR1 SGHRS and CDR2 YFSETQ.